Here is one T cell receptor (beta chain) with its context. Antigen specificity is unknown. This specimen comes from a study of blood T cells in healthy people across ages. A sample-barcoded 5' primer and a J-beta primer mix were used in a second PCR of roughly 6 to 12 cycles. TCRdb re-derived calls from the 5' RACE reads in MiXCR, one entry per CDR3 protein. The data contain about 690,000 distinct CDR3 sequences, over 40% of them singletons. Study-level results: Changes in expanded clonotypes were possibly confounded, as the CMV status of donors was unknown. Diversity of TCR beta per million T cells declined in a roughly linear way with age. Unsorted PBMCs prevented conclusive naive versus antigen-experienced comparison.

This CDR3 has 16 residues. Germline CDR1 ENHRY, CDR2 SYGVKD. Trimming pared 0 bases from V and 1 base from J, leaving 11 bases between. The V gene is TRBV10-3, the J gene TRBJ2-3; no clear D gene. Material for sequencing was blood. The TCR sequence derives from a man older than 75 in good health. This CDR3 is CAISESGRFRTDTQYF. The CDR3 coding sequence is TGTGCCATCAGTGAGTCTGGGCGGTTCCGCACAGATACGCAGTATTTT.